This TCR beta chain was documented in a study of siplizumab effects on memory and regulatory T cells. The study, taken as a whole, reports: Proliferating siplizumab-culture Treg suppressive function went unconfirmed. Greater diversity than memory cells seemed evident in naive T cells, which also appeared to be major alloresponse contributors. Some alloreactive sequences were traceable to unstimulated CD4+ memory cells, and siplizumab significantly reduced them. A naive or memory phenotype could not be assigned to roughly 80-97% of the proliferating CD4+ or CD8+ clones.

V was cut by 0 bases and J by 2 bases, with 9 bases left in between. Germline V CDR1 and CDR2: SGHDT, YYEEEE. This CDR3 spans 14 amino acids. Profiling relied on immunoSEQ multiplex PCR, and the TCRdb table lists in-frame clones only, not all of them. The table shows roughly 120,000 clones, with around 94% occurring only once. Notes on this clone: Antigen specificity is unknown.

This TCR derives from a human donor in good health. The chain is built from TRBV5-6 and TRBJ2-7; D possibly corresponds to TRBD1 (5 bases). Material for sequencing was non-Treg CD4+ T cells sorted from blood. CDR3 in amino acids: CASSLEGVPYEQYF. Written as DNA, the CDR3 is TGTGCCAGCAGCTTGGAAGGGGTACCCTACGAGCAGTACTTC. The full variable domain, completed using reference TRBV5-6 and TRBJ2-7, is DAGVTQSPTHLIKTRGQQVTLRCSPKSGHDTVSWYQQALGQGPQFIFQYYEEEERQRGNFPDRFSGHQFPNYSSELNVNALLLGDSALYLCASSLEGVPYEQYFGPGTRLTVT.